This T cell receptor beta chain was sequenced for a study of blood T cells in healthy people across ages. Notes on the study in general: Unknown CMV status may confound age-related changes in expanded clones. In older individuals, TCR beta diversity per million T cells was lower, falling roughly linearly with age. Since the PBMCs were unsorted, naive and antigen-experienced cells could not be conclusively compared.

Primers used in a second PCR of roughly 6 to 12 cycles were a sample-barcoded 5' primer and a J-beta primer mix. Each sample yielded at least 2.5 million CDR3-containing paired-end reads. TCRdb independently ran MiXCR on the 5' RACE reads; one entry per CDR3 protein. The repertoire has about 1.8 million distinct CDR3 sequences, 40% to 55% of them found once; the top ten carry 2.1%. This clonotype was recorded a few times. The antigen remains unidentified. The V gene lost 5 bases and the J gene lost 5 bases, with 13 bases spanning the gap. The CDR3 length is 13 residues. In germline, CDR1 is DFQATT, CDR2 SNEGSKA (reference sequence).

This receptor was obtained from a middle-aged woman in good health. The sample comprised blood. The chain is built from TRBV20-1 and TRBJ2-1, with D possibly being TRBD1 or TRBD2 (5 bases each). CDR3 bases: TGCAGTGCTGGGACCCGAGGGGACAATGAGCAGTTCTTC. Residues: CSAGTRGDNEQFF.